The clone carrying this T cell receptor beta chain was picked up a small number of times. A single record per CDR3 protein comes from TCRdb applying MiXCR to the 5' RACE reads. The sample yields 200,000 to 300,000 distinct CDR3 sequences, about 11% seen once. CDR1 and CDR2 from the germline V gene are SNHLY and FYNNEI. The CDR3 runs to 14 residues. V was shortened by 6 bases and J by 3 bases, with 15 bases between the two germline ends. This sample is part of a study of CD8 T cells in ankylosing spondylitis. Sequencing was performed on blood, either unsorted or a sorted T cell fraction (not recorded which). The TCR comes from a male donor with ankylosing spondylitis or in good health (not recorded which). This chain connects TRBV2 to TRBJ2-7, with D perhaps assigned TRBD1 or TRBD2 (5 bases each). This CDR3 is CASRSRETLYEQYF. As DNA, the CDR3 is TGTGCCAGCAGGTCCAGGGAGACCCTCTACGAGCAGTACTTC.